Below are 4 T cell receptor beta chains sequenced from a single sample in a study of blood T cell repertoires in COVID-19 (dated by TCRdb to the early 2020s). Library construction relied on the immunoSEQ multiplex PCR assay. As stored in TCRdb, this immuneACCESS dataset retains in-frame rearrangements with V and J assigned. A fraction of the clones does not appear; measured against another copy, unresolved V genes explain less than half of the discrepancy, and the remainder lacks a known reason. In all, the sample holds about 110,000 clones, and roughly 76% of those were seen once. Roughly 10% of the sample lies in the top ten. The sequenced sample was peripheral blood. Receptors originate from a woman between 70 and 85 years old with acute or convalescent COVID-19.

This clone was detected once. The rearrangement links TRBV9 to TRBJ1-5; D not certain. This CDR3 region has 15 residues. V dropped 4 bases and J dropped 0 bases, with 11 bases sitting between them. CDR1 and CDR2 from the germline V gene are SGDLS and YYNGEE. Written as DNA, the CDR3 is TGTGCCAGCAGCTCGACACCCTATAGCAATCAGCCCCAGCATTTT. It encodes CASSSTPYSNQPQHF.

V is TRBV3-1 (or the pseudogene TRBV3-2) and J is TRBJ1-1; D might be TRBD1 (6 bases). This CDR3 comprises 17 residues. With 5 bases removed from V and 1 base from J, the gap between germline ends came to 20 bases. Germline CDR1 is LGHDT and CDR2 is YNNKEL (reference sequence). Here the CDR3 DNA reads TGTGCCAGCAGCTGGGATACAGGGTCGGCGAAGAACACTGAAGCTTTCTTT. Translated, it gives CASSWDTGSAKNTEAFF.

This clone showed up just once. Different DNA sequences within this sample yield the same CDR3. The V gene is TRBV4-3, the J gene TRBJ1-1; D call uncertain. Deletions cut 0 bases from V and 4 bases from J, with 9 bases between. This CDR3 is 14 amino acids long. CDR1 is LGHNA and CDR2 is YSLEER in the germline V gene. The chain's CDR3 is CASSQDRGGTEAFF. The CDR3 DNA reads as TGCGCCAGCAGCCAAGATCGAGGCGGCACTGAAGCTTTCTTT.

The chain employs TRBV6-5 and TRBJ1-2; a possible D gene is TRBD1 (6 bases). The CDR3 has 12 residues. Deletions cut 6 bases from V and 7 bases from J, with 12 bases between. Germline V gene lookup returns CDR1 MNHEY and CDR2 SVGAGI. This CDR3 is CASRVRGGGYTF. The DNA of the CDR3 is TGTGCCAGCAGGGTCCGAGGGGGTGGCTACACCTTC.